A selection of T cell receptor beta chains follows, all from one sample in a study of blood T cell repertoires in COVID-19. The table came from immunoSEQ multiplex PCR; TCRdb's copy has only in-frame clones and leaves some out. The table lists 200,000 to 250,000 clones, about 91% of them singletons. What was sequenced was peripheral blood. Receptors originate from a man aged 30-40 years with acute or convalescent COVID-19. Each CDR3 is given with its conserved first and last residue. The D gene is left open where the match is weak. Size is omitted from some rows. Given values are once, few, many or a class for expanded clones.

abundance	d_gene	v_gene	j_gene	CDR3aa	CDR3nt
NA	TRBD2	TRBV7-3	TRBJ2-2	CASRISGLLNTGELFF	TGTGCCAGCAGGATTAGCGGGCTACTGAACACCGGGGAGCTGTTTTTT
NA	TRBD1	TRBV7-3	TRBJ2-7	CASSFDRGGEQYF	TGTGCCAGCAGCTTCGACAGGGGGGGCGAGCAGTACTTC
once	TRBD1	TRBV20-1	TRBJ2-7	CSASGTGYGEQYF	TGCAGTGCTAGTGGGACAGGGTATGGCGAGCAGTACTTC
NA	TRBD2	TRBV6-5	TRBJ2-1	CASRLLAGGYNEQFF	TGTGCCAGTCGGCTCCTAGCGGGGGGATACAATGAGCAGTTCTTC
NA	NA	TRBV18	TRBJ1-1	CASSPPSGQLGTTEAFF	TGTGCCAGCTCACCACCATCCGGACAGCTTGGGACCACTGAAGCTTTCTTT
NA	NA	TRBV5-1	TRBJ2-1	CASSNPRGVNEQFF	TGCGCCAGCAGTAACCCCAGGGGGGTCAATGAGCAGTTCTTC
NA	TRBD1	TRBV19	TRBJ1-1	CASRTTGGRGNTEAFF	TGTGCCAGTAGAACAACAGGGGGCCGTGGGAACACTGAAGCTTTCTTT
NA	NA	TRBV5-6	TRBJ2-3	CASSFRGSSTDTQYF	TGTGCCAGCAGTTTTAGGGGTTCTAGCACAGATACGCAGTATTTT
NA	NA	TRBV3-1/TRBV3-2	TRBJ2-7	CASSPGRIHEQYF	TGTGCCAGCAGCCCCGGCAGGATACACGAGCAGTACTTC
NA	NA	TRBV7-3	TRBJ2-5	CASSRGPQETQYF	TGTGCCAGCAGCCGCGGTCCCCAAGAGACCCAGTACTTC
NA	NA	TRBV5-1	TRBJ1-6	CASSLDKPNSYNSPLHF	TGCGCCAGCAGCTTGGACAAACCCAACTCCTATAATTCACCCCTCCACTTT
NA	TRBD2	TRBV27	TRBJ2-1	CASSGGGYHEQFF	TGTGCCAGCAGTGGGGGAGGGTACCATGAGCAGTTCTTC
NA	NA	TRBV2	TRBJ2-7	CASRGRRGQTSYEQYF	TGTGCCAGCAGGGGGAGACGCGGACAGACCTCCTACGAGCAGTACTTC
NA	NA	TRBV28	TRBJ2-3	CASSFSLSSTDTQYF	TGTGCCAGCAGTTTCTCCCTCTCTTCCACAGATACGCAGTATTTT
once	NA	TRBV6-1	TRBJ1-2	CASSETGLLSNYGYTF	TGTGCCAGCAGTGAAACAGGGCTGCTTTCTAACTATGGCTACACCTTC
once	NA	TRBV19	TRBJ2-2	CASSKYSTTGELFF	TGTGCCAGTAGTAAATACAGTACCACCGGGGAGCTGTTTTTT
once	NA	TRBV6-6	TRBJ1-2	CASSLRGLIYGYTF	TGTGCCAGCAGCCTAAGGGGCCTTATCTATGGCTACACCTTC
once	NA	TRBV9	TRBJ2-7	CASSVAGQGGYEQYF	TGTGCCAGCAGCGTAGCTGGGCAGGGAGGCTACGAGCAGTACTTC
NA	NA	TRBV28	TRBJ1-5	CASSFSGFGRNSNQPQHF	TGTGCCAGCAGTTTCTCGGGGTTCGGGAGAAATAGCAATCAGCCCCAGCATTTT
NA	TRBD2	TRBV7-2	TRBJ2-2	CASSLQGLAGGFAGELFF	TGTGCCAGCAGCCTTCAAGGACTAGCGGGAGGGTTTGCGGGGGAGCTGTTTTTT
NA	NA	TRBV10-3	TRBJ1-2	CAISEQGGNYGYTF	TGTGCCATATCGGAACAGGGAGGGAACTATGGCTACACCTTC
NA	TRBD2	TRBV30	TRBJ2-2	CAWRKGLTNTGELFF	TGTGCCTGGAGAAAGGGACTAACAAACACCGGGGAGCTGTTTTTT
NA	NA	TRBV2	TRBJ1-5	CASSEWGRGNQPQHF	TGTGCCAGCAGTGAATGGGGCAGGGGTAATCAGCCCCAGCATTTT
NA	NA	TRBV18	TRBJ2-7	CASSPRQLAIYEQYF	TGTGCCAGCTCACCTAGACAGTTGGCAATTTACGAGCAGTACTTC
NA	NA	TRBV7-8	TRBJ1-2	CASSYNRQAWYGYTF	TGTGCCAGCAGCTATAACAGACAGGCTTGGTATGGCTACACCTTC
NA	NA	TRBV7-9	TRBJ2-7	CASSSGSGEQYF	TGTGCCAGCAGCTCCGGTAGTGGCGAGCAGTACTTC
NA	NA	TRBV27	TRBJ2-1	CASSPGASAKPNEQFF	TGTGCCAGCAGCCCTGGGGCTAGCGCGAAGCCCAATGAGCAGTTCTTC
NA	TRBD2	TRBV2	TRBJ2-7	CASSWTSGLDEQYF	TGTGCCAGCAGTTGGACTAGCGGGCTGGACGAGCAGTACTTC